The rows below give T cell receptor beta chains drawn from one sample of a study of cytomegalovirus exposure and HLA in healthy donors. TCRdb keeps only in-frame clones here, not all; method: immunoSEQ multiplex PCR. The sample includes around 200,000 clones, 75% to 85% of them seen just once. What was sequenced was PBMCs. These receptors were obtained from a woman aged 60-75 years in good health and CMV-seropositive. The CDR3 runs from the conserved cysteine through the conserved F or W. A D gene is named only where the DNA matches it firmly. Only some rows state a clone size, as once, few, many or a class for expanded clones.

CASSKRDSRTDTQYF TGTGCCAGCAGTAAGAGGGACTCCCGCACAGATACGCAGTATTTT few TRBV6-6 15 NA TRBJ2-3
CASSKDRGYSPLHF TGCGCCAGCAGCAAGGACAGGGGATATTCACCCCTCCACTTT NA TRBV5-1 14 TRBD1 TRBJ1-6
CASSGQGADEQYF TGCGCCAGCAGTGGACAGGGGGCCGACGAGCAGTACTTC NA TRBV10-1 13 TRBD1 TRBJ2-7
CASSPRQNTEAFF TGTGCCAGCTCACCACGACAGAACACTGAAGCTTTCTTT NA TRBV18 13 NA TRBJ1-1
CASSEAGQWTEAFF TGTGCCAGCAGTGAGGCGGGACAGTGGACTGAAGCTTTCTTT NA TRBV25-1 14 TRBD1 TRBJ1-1
CAWSVQSGNTIYF TGTGCCTGGAGTGTTCAGTCTGGAAACACCATATATTTT NA TRBV30 13 NA TRBJ1-3
CASSPRGVGNQPQHF TGTGCCAGCAGTCCCCGAGGTGTTGGCAATCAGCCCCAGCATTTT NA TRBV28 15 NA TRBJ1-5
CASSIQGTYEQYF TGTGCCAGTAGTATACAGGGCACCTACGAGCAGTACTTC NA TRBV19 13 NA TRBJ2-7
CAWKEFTLHF TGTGCCTGGAAGGAGTTTACCCTCCACTTT once TRBV30 10 NA TRBJ1-6
CASSDVGRGHQPQHF TGTGCCAGCAGTGATGTTGGCAGGGGGCATCAGCCCCAGCATTTT few TRBV6-1 15 TRBD1 TRBJ1-5
CASSIGTSPDTQYF TGTGCCAGTAGTATTGGGACTAGCCCCGATACGCAGTATTTT NA TRBV19 14 TRBD2 TRBJ2-3
CASSVAGTGAYEQYF TGTGCCAGCAGCGTAGCCGGGACAGGGGCCTACGAGCAGTACTTC NA TRBV27 15 TRBD1 TRBJ2-7
CAWTPSGAAGETQYF TGTGCCTGGACCCCGTCTGGGGCTGCGGGGGAGACCCAGTACTTC NA TRBV30 15 NA TRBJ2-5
CASSYQGWAFF TGTGCCAGCAGTTATCAGGGTTGGGCTTTCTTT NA TRBV28 11 NA TRBJ1-1
CASMEPENIQYF TGCGCCAGCATGGAGCCTGAAAACATTCAGTACTTC once TRBV10-2 12 NA TRBJ2-4
CASSGGASFGEQFF TGTGCCAGCAGTGGGGGGGCGAGTTTCGGGGAGCAGTTCTTC NA TRBV27 14 NA TRBJ2-1
CASSLGGILNEQYF TGCGCCAGCAGCTTGGGCGGGATACTCAACGAGCAGTACTTC NA TRBV5-1 14 NA TRBJ2-7
CASSIRTGDYGYTF TGTGCCAGCAGTATCCGGACAGGGGACTATGGCTACACCTTC NA TRBV28 14 TRBD1 TRBJ1-2
CASVPTGTNTEAFF TGTGCCAGCGTCCCGACAGGGACGAACACTGAAGCTTTCTTT once TRBV6-6 14 TRBD1 TRBJ1-1
CASSLVTGTYNEQFF TGCGCCAGCAGCTTGGTAACAGGGACCTACAATGAGCAGTTCTTC NA TRBV5-1 15 NA TRBJ2-1
CASSPLRTSGFWETQYF TGTGCCAGCTCACCACTACGGACTAGCGGGTTTTGGGAGACCCAGTACTTC NA TRBV18 17 TRBD2 TRBJ2-5
CASSLTTTGNYGYTF TGTGCCAGCAGTCTCACAACGACAGGAAACTATGGCTACACCTTC NA TRBV28 15 NA TRBJ1-2
CASSYSAGVNEKLFF TGTGCCAGCAGTTACTCTGCGGGGGTTAATGAAAAACTGTTTTTT NA TRBV6-5 15 NA TRBJ1-4
CASSQSPFKNTGELFF TGTGCCAGCAGCCAAAGCCCCTTCAAGAACACCGGGGAGCTGTTTTTT NA TRBV14 16 NA TRBJ2-2
CASSPTPTGGLRKLFF TGTGCCAGCAGCCCAACCCCCACCGGGGGGCTTCGAAAACTGTTTTTT once TRBV7-2 16 NA TRBJ1-4
CASSLDGVYEQYF TGTGCCAGCAGCTTAGACGGTGTTTACGAGCAGTACTTC NA TRBV11-2 13 NA TRBJ2-7
CASSTSGREARHEQFF TGTGCCAGCAGTACGAGTGGGAGGGAGGCCAGACATGAGCAGTTCTTC NA TRBV25-1 16 TRBD2 TRBJ2-1
CASSPGQNQPQHF TGTGCCAGCAGCCCGGGACAGAATCAGCCCCAGCATTTT NA TRBV7-3 13 TRBD1 TRBJ1-5
CSVVDPGLGSLNEQFF TGCAGCGTTGTTGATCCGGGACTAGGCTCACTCAATGAGCAGTTCTTC NA TRBV29-1 16 TRBD2 TRBJ2-1
CASSLRGTGQDLYEQYF TGTGCCAGCAGTTTACGGGGGACGGGACAGGATCTCTACGAGCAGTACTTC once TRBV27 17 TRBD1 TRBJ2-7
CASSTTGTPYEQYF TGTGCCAGCAGTACTACAGGGACCCCCTACGAGCAGTACTTC NA TRBV27 14 NA TRBJ2-7
CASSTARSGGNTIYF TGTGCCAGCAGTACCGCGAGGAGCGGTGGAAACACCATATATTTT NA TRBV6-5 15 NA TRBJ1-3
CASSQVELAGGSDTQYF TGTGCCAGCAGCCAAGTCGAACTAGCGGGAGGATCAGATACGCAGTATTTT NA TRBV4-2 17 TRBD2 TRBJ2-3
CASSAVRDSQFF TGTGCCAGCAGTGCGGTAAGGGACTCGCAGTTCTTC many TRBV25-1 12 NA TRBJ2-1
CSVSGTSGRAQEQFF TGCAGCGTTTCCGGGACTAGCGGGAGGGCCCAAGAGCAGTTCTTC few TRBV29-1 15 TRBD2 TRBJ2-1
CASSIYRGRAEAFF TGTGCCAGCAGCATCTACAGGGGTCGGGCTGAAGCTTTCTTT few TRBV11-1 14 TRBD1 TRBJ1-1
CASSLGLAASGSFETQYF TGTGCCAGCAGCTTGGGTCTTGCGGCTAGCGGGAGTTTTGAGACCCAGTACTTC NA TRBV5-4 18 TRBD2 TRBJ2-5
CASSKTSGTYYEQYF TGTGCCAGCAGCAAAACTAGCGGGACCTACTACGAGCAGTACTTC NA TRBV6-1 15 TRBD2 TRBJ2-7
CAWRPTPPAGSSGANVLTF TGTGCCTGGAGGCCTACCCCCCCAGCGGGGAGCTCTGGGGCCAACGTCCTGACTTTC few TRBV30 19 TRBD2 TRBJ2-6
CAWSQGAGELFF TGTGCCTGGAGTCAGGGGGCCGGGGAGCTGTTTTTT NA TRBV30 12 TRBD1 TRBJ2-2
CASSYNFSRFTDTQYF TGTGCCAGCAGTTATAACTTCAGCAGGTTTACAGATACGCAGTATTTT NA TRBV6-9 16 NA TRBJ2-3
CASSIRVNYGYTF TGTGCCAGCAGCATCAGGGTGAATTATGGCTACACCTTC NA TRBV6-5 13 NA TRBJ1-2
CASVNKASSQETQYF TGTGCCAGCGTAAACAAGGCTAGCAGCCAAGAGACCCAGTACTTC NA TRBV7-2 15 NA TRBJ2-5
CASSPSGGSETQYF TGTGCCAGCAGCCCTTCAGGAGGGTCGGAGACCCAGTACTTC NA TRBV4-2 14 NA TRBJ2-5
CASSLRPSGTADTQYF TGTGCCAGCAGCCTCCGCCCTAGCGGGACTGCAGATACGCAGTATTTT NA TRBV5-6 16 TRBD2 TRBJ2-3